This record covers a single T cell receptor (beta chain). The antigen remains undetermined. This record comes from a study of cytomegalovirus exposure and HLA in healthy donors. This CDR3 region has 15 residues. Germline CDR1 reads LNHNV; CDR2 reads YYDKDF (reference sequence). V was pared by 3 bases and J by 3 bases, with 11 bases between. Study observations and caveats: Association of a missense DCLRE1C variant with TCR beta V- and J-gene trimming was reported in a later analysis. A later analysis reported that several of the most significant clusters appeared to be linked to common viral pathogens, among them Epstein-Barr virus.

PCR employed 60 Vbeta and 13 Jbeta primers. Under the authors' procedure: In a later analysis, around 10 million of 65 million to 80 million unique beta chains occurred in at least two donors. The data were produced by immunoSEQ multiplex PCR, yet TCRdb's version contains in-frame clones alone and is incomplete. For V, J and clone size, that table is used; D and trimming come from the DNA. This sample carries more than 100,000 clones, about 80% of them seen once, and the ten largest clones take 1%. The chain carries TRBV15 and TRBJ1-4; no definite D call. Sequenced input: PBMCs. The origin of this receptor is a man in his forties or fifties in good health and CMV-seronegative. The DNA of the CDR3 is TGTGCCACCAGCAGGGCACAGACCCCTAATGAAAAACTGTTTTTT. Amino acids: CATSRAQTPNEKLFF.